Only a few counts were recorded for the clone carrying this T cell receptor beta chain. The sample belongs to a study of T-cell memory formation after mild COVID-19. This CDR3 spans 17 amino acids. J was trimmed by 3 bases and V by 0 bases; bases with no gene match: 7. Germline loops: CDR1 SGHRS, CDR2 YFSETQ. TCRdb itself ran the 5' RACE reads through MiXCR, one entry per CDR3 protein. The repertoire consists of approximately 150,000 distinct CDR3 sequences, with around 15% occurring once and the leading ten covering 13% to 15%. This TCR derives from an adult woman who had mild COVID-19 (a few samples of this study predate the infection). Cell type and time point are not known. This sequence joins TRBV5-1 and TRBJ1-4; 8 nucleotides match TRBD1. The sample consisted of PBMCs or a T cell subset sorted from them (not recorded which). In nucleotides, the CDR3 is TGCGCCAGCAGCTTGGGGCCAGGGGGCTCGGCTAATGAAAAACTGTTTTTT. Translation gives CASSLGPGGSANEKLFF. The complete variable domain, with remaining parts taken from reference TRBV5-1 and TRBJ1-4, reads KAGVTQTPRYLIKTRGQQVTLSCSPISGHRSVSWYQQTPGQGLQFLFEYFSETQRNKGNFPGRFSGRQFSNSRSEMNVSTLELGDSALYLCASSLGPGGSANEKLFFGSGTQLSVL.